What follows are 17 T cell receptor beta chains derived from one specimen sequenced in a study of cytotoxic CD8 clonotypes in ibrutinib-treated CLL. Clones were sequenced by immunoSEQ multiplex PCR, and TCRdb holds only the in-frame ones, with some missing. Among more than 150,000 clones listed, about 72% were seen once. The starting material was PBMCs, obtained after 24 months of ibrutinib treatment. These receptors came from a human donor with chronic lymphocytic leukemia.

The rearrangement joins TRBV7-2 to TRBJ2-1; 10 bases map to TRBD2. With V trimmed by 2 bases and J by 9 bases, 7 bases remained unmatched. The CDR3 totals 15 residues. Germline lookup yields CDR1 SGHTA and CDR2 FQGNSA. DNA for the CDR3: TGTGCCAGCAGCTTACGAGCGGGAGGGCCAATTGAGCAGTTCTTC. This translates into CASSLRAGGPIEQFF.

The rearrangement links TRBV15 to TRBJ2-5, with D unclear. The CDR3 length is 13 residues. V was cut by 5 bases and J by 5 bases, with 12 bases left in between. CDR1 LNHNV and CDR2 YYDKDF come from the germline V gene (reference sequence). This chain's CDR3 is CATSRIVGETQYF. CDR3 DNA sequence: TGTGCCACCAGCCGTATTGTTGGGGAGACCCAGTACTTC.

The chain combines TRBV29-1 with TRBJ2-5, with D possibly matching TRBD2 (5 bases). The germline V gene has CDR1 SQVTM and CDR2 ANQGSEA. The CDR3 is 12 amino acids. This chain's CDR3 is CNARTSGETQYF. For the CDR3, the DNA is TGCAACGCCAGGACTTCGGGCGAGACCCAGTACTTC.

The CDR3 loop is CAISERRTEAFF. The CDR3 DNA is TGTGCCATCAGTGAGCGGAGGACTGAAGCTTTCTTT. This chain links TRBV10-3 with TRBJ1-1; the D is unclear. The CDR3 is 12 residues long. Germline V gene lookup returns CDR1 ENHRY and CDR2 SYGVKD. The ends were cut back, 2 bases at V and 5 bases at J, with 6 bases in the middle.

The gene calls are TRBV4-1 and TRBJ1-2, with unresolved D. With 0 bases removed from V and 3 bases from J, the gap between germline ends came to 20 bases. CDR3 length: 18 amino acids. From germline, CDR1 is MGHRA and CDR2 YSYEKL. As DNA, the CDR3 is TGCGCCAGCAGCCAAGACCGGACGGCTCCGATGAAGGACTATGGCTACACCTTC. Translation gives CASSQDRTAPMKDYGYTF.

The rearrangement links TRBV4-2 to TRBJ2-1, with 8 nucleotides matching TRBD2. Per germline, CDR1 LGHNA and CDR2 YNFKEQ. The trim removed 4 bases at V and 6 bases at J, leaving 8 bases unmatched. The CDR3 totals 15 residues. CDR3 bases: TGTGCCAGCAGCCTCCGGGGTAGCGGGGTCAATGAGCAGTTCTTC. This gives the protein CASSLRGSGVNEQFF.

The chain uses TRBV5-1 and TRBJ2-5, with 7 bases matching TRBD2. The V gene's germline CDR1 is SGHRS and CDR2 YFSETQ. The V and J ends lost 0 bases and 5 bases, in that order; junction bases with no gene match: 4. The CDR3 is 14 amino acids. DNA for the CDR3: TGCGCCAGCAGCTTGGGGGAGGGGCTGGAGACCCAGTACTTC. Translation gives CASSLGEGLETQYF.

V and J are TRBV4-2 and TRBJ2-1; D unclear. Germline lookup yields CDR1 LGHNA and CDR2 YNFKEQ. Trimming cost V 4 bases and J 4 bases, with 14 bases left between them. This CDR3 is 15 amino acids long. CDR3 sequence: CASSPRRDQYNEQFF. The CDR3 bases are TGTGCCAGCAGCCCCCGGCGAGACCAATACAATGAGCAGTTCTTC.

The chain has TRBV29-1 and TRBJ1-5; 7 positions agree with TRBD1. Trimming cost V 6 bases and J 3 bases; bases outside gene matches: 11. CDR1 is SQVTM, CDR2 ANQGSEA, per germline. CDR3 size: 15 residues. This CDR3 reads CSVLLDRATNQPQHF. The CDR3 nucleotides are TGCAGCGTCCTACTCGACAGGGCGACCAATCAGCCCCAGCATTTT.

The chain combines TRBV5-1 with TRBJ2-5, with 9 positions matching TRBD1. The germline CDR1 and CDR2 sequences are SGHRS and YFSETQ. This CDR3 has 16 amino acids. V was pared by 1 base and J by 5 bases, with 9 bases of the junction left unmatched. The CDR3 DNA reads as TGCGCCAGCAGCTTGTCCGGGACAGGGATCGGGGAGACCCAGTACTTC. It yields the protein CASSLSGTGIGETQYF.

On this clone itself: Other DNA sequences within the sample encode an identical CDR3. This rearrangement joins TRBV6-1 to TRBJ1-5, with 7 positions matching TRBD1. From germline, CDR1 is MNHNS and CDR2 SASEGT. CDR3 length: 12 amino acids. J was trimmed by 4 bases and V by 8 bases; bases with no gene match: 2. CDR3 sequence: CASRDSNQPQHF. CDR3 DNA sequence: TGTGCCAGCCGGGACAGTAATCAGCCCCAGCATTTT.

This clone has a handful of counts. V usage is TRBV27 and J usage is TRBJ2-1; 7 bases match TRBD2. The CDR3 has 16 amino acids. J gave up 0 bases and V 3 bases, and 5 bases lay outside the gene matches. In germline, CDR1 is MNHEY, CDR2 SMNVEV (reference sequence). The CDR3 loop is CASSFGGGTSYNEQFF. Written as DNA, the CDR3 is TGTGCCAGCAGTTTTGGGGGAGGGACCTCCTACAATGAGCAGTTCTTC.

The chain links TRBV6-5 to TRBJ1-2; D is unresolved. CDR3 size: 12 residues. CDR1 MNHEY and CDR2 SVGAGI come from the germline V gene. V was pared by 3 bases and J by 6 bases, with 8 bases between. In DNA form, the CDR3 reads TGTGCCAGCAGTTATGTAGGGCATGGCTACACCTTC. The encoded protein is CASSYVGHGYTF.

This clone was seen only a few times. This rearrangement joins TRBV5-4 to TRBJ1-2; no definite D call. V gave up 0 bases and J gave up 7 bases, with 10 bases separating them. CDR3 length: 13 residues. Per the germline V gene, CDR1 is SGHNT and CDR2 is YYREEE (reference sequence). CDR3 bases: TGTGCCAGCAGCTTGGACGGATCGCGTGGCTACACCTTC. It is translated as CASSLDGSRGYTF.

The chain joins TRBV10-3 to TRBJ2-1, with TRBD2 identical over 7 bases. Germline trimming cut 6 bases from V and 13 bases from J; bases unmatched to any gene: 6. The CDR3 is 11 amino acids. Looked up from germline, CDR1 is ENHRY and CDR2 is SYGVKD. The CDR3, as DNA: TGTGCCATCAGAACCCGGGACTACCAGTTCTTC. Amino acid sequence: CAIRTRDYQFF.

This clone was observed a handful of times. Different DNA sequences within this sample yield the same CDR3. The J gene is TRBJ2-7, the V gene TRBV7-2; D is unresolved. This CDR3 region has 13 residues. CDR1 and CDR2 (germline): SGHTA, FQGNSA. Trimming left V 2 bases short and J 2 bases short, with 7 bases between. The DNA for the CDR3 is TGTGCCAGCAGCTTAAGTAGGACCTACGAGCAGTACTTC. It yields the protein CASSLSRTYEQYF.

The J gene is TRBJ1-4, the V gene TRBV4-3; perhaps TRBD1 as D (5 bases). V lost 2 bases and J 5 bases, leaving 18 bases between the germline ends. Germline V gives CDR1 LGHNA, CDR2 YSLEER. The CDR3 consists of 17 residues. CDR3 DNA: TGCGCCAGCAGCCAACGACGGCTTCTTTGGGGCAATGAAAAACTGTTTTTT. Translating it yields CASSQRRLLWGNEKLFF.